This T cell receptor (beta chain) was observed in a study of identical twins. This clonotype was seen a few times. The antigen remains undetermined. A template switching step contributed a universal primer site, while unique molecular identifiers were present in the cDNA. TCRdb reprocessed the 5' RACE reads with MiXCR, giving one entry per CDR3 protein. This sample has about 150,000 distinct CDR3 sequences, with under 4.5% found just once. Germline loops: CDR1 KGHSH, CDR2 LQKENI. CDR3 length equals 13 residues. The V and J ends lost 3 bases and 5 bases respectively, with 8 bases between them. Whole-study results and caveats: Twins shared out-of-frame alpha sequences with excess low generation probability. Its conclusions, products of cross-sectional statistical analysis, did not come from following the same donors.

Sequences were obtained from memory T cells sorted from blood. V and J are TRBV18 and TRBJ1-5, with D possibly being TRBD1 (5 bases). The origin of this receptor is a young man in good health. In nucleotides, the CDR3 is TGTGCCAGCTCACCCGGACAACATCAGCCCCAGCATTTT. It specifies CASSPGQHQPQHF.